These T cell receptor beta chains were read from a single sample in a study. A single record per CDR3 protein comes from TCRdb applying MiXCR to the 5' RACE reads. The sample lists thousands of distinct CDR3 sequences, 45% to 70% seen once, with 6.4% in the top ten. Sequenced input: Tregs sorted from a lymph node. The receptors were gathered from a female donor with breast cancer. The CDR3 runs from the conserved cysteine through the conserved F or W. D genes are given only for firm matches. Not all rows give a size; the values are once, few, many and, for expanded clones, a class.

cdr3_aa cdr3_nt d_call v_call cdr3_length clone_size j_call
CASSLRLLAGVDTQYF TGCGCCAGCAGCTTGAGGCTACTAGCGGGAGTAGATACGCAGTATTTT TRBD2 TRBV5-1 16 few TRBJ2-3
CSAWLHTQYF TGCAGTGCTTGGTTGCATACGCAGTATTTT NA TRBV20-1 10 NA TRBJ2-3
CASRQQGRAYNEQFF TGTGCCAGCAGACAACAGGGTAGAGCTTATAATGAGCAGTTCTTC NA TRBV28 15 NA TRBJ2-1
CASSGEVTQYF TGTGCCAGCAGCGGGGAGGTTACGCAGTATTTT NA TRBV11-2 11 NA TRBJ2-3
CASSQDRAANGYTF TGTGCCAGCAGCCAGGACAGGGCGGCGAATGGCTACACCTTC TRBD1 TRBV6-7 14 few TRBJ1-2
CASSLAGQGYEQYF TGCGCCAGCAGTTTAGCGGGACAGGGGTACGAGCAGTACTTC TRBD1 TRBV5-1 14 few TRBJ2-7
CAIPGLVAGELFF TGTGCCATTCCTGGACTAGTCGCGGGGGAGCTGTTTTTT TRBD2 TRBV10-3 13 NA TRBJ2-2
CSAVQPGVDGYTF TGCAGCGCCGTCCAGCCGGGGGTCGATGGCTACACCTTC NA TRBV29-1 13 NA TRBJ1-2
CASKRFEGSYEQYF TGTGCCAGCAAAAGGTTTGAGGGGTCCTACGAGCAGTACTTC NA TRBV12-3/TRBV12-4 14 once TRBJ2-7
CASSLSGQGHTEQYF TGTGCCAGCAGCTTATCGGGACAGGGGCATACCGAGCAGTACTTC TRBD1 TRBV7-2 15 NA TRBJ2-7
CASSYSTGNTIYF TGTGCCAGCAGTTACTCGACCGGAAACACCATATATTTT NA TRBV6-2/TRBV6-3 13 NA TRBJ1-3
CASRTTGGDYGYTF TGTGCCAGCAGAACAACAGGGGGCGACTATGGCTACACCTTC TRBD1 TRBV6-5 14 few TRBJ1-2
CASSLDPAYGYTF TGTGCCAGCAGCCTTGACCCAGCCTATGGCTACACCTTC NA TRBV3-1 13 NA TRBJ1-2
CASSQAGGIFGNEQFF TGTGCCAGCAGCCAAGCCGGTGGTATTTTCGGTAATGAGCAGTTCTTC NA TRBV4-2 16 NA TRBJ2-1
CASSGGSYNSPLHF TGTGCCAGCAGTGGGGGTTCCTATAATTCACCCCTCCACTTT NA TRBV6-1 14 NA TRBJ1-6
CSADIGTVTIGYTF TGCAGTGCTGATATAGGGACGGTGACTATTGGCTACACCTTC NA TRBV20-1 14 few TRBJ1-2
CASSPYRGTQETQYF TGTGCCAGCAGTCCCTACCGGGGCACGCAAGAGACCCAGTACTTC NA TRBV6-2/TRBV6-3 15 once TRBJ2-5
CASRPNLAAITDAQYF TGTGCCAGCAGACCTAACTTAGCCGCAATCACAGATGCGCAGTATTTT NA TRBV7-9 16 NA TRBJ2-3
CASSREVWTAQFF TGTGCCAGCAGCCGCGAGGTGTGGACCGCGCAGTTCTTC NA TRBV7-9 13 NA TRBJ2-1
CASSEYIPTNEQFF TGTGCCAGCAGTGAATATATTCCGACCAATGAGCAGTTCTTC NA TRBV6-1 14 few TRBJ2-1
CASSLPGGGYGYTF TGTGCCAGCAGCCTCCCGGGAGGAGGCTATGGCTACACCTTC NA TRBV4-2 14 medium-sized TRBJ1-2
CASAETGGPQPQHF TGTGCCAGCGCCGAGACAGGGGGCCCCCAGCCCCAGCATTTT TRBD1 TRBV12-3/TRBV12-4 14 few TRBJ1-5
CASRMGQGVFQPQHF TGTGCCAGCAGAATGGGACAGGGGGTATTTCAGCCCCAGCATTTT TRBD1 TRBV6-2/TRBV6-3 15 NA TRBJ1-5
CASKDVNTEAFF TGTGCCAGCAAGGACGTAAACACTGAAGCTTTCTTT NA TRBV6-5 12 NA TRBJ1-1
CASIPGLNNNEQFF TGTGCCAGCATCCCTGGCCTGAATAACAATGAGCAGTTCTTC NA TRBV12-3/TRBV12-4 14 medium-sized TRBJ2-1
CASSRATNVLTF TGTGCCAGCAGCCGAGCGACCAACGTCCTGACTTTC NA TRBV12-3/TRBV12-4 12 NA TRBJ2-6
CSATGVSPTQYF TGCAGTGCTACGGGGGTATCACCTACCCAGTACTTC NA TRBV20-1 12 NA TRBJ2-5
CASSKHRRPQYTVETQYF TGTGCCAGTAGTAAACACAGACGACCGCAGTATACAGTCGAGACCCAGTACTTC NA TRBV19 18 NA TRBJ2-5
CASSLPGQGVYEQYF TGCGCCAGCAGCTTACCGGGACAGGGTGTCTACGAGCAGTACTTC TRBD1 TRBV5-1 15 once TRBJ2-7
CASSTGQGVQETQYF TGCGCCAGCAGCACAGGACAGGGGGTGCAGGAGACCCAGTACTTC TRBD1 TRBV5-1 15 NA TRBJ2-5
CASSLGQQETQYF TGTGCCAGCAGCTTAGGACAGCAAGAGACCCAGTACTTC NA TRBV11-3 13 medium-sized TRBJ2-5
CASNLDGTDTQYF TGTGCCAGCAACTTGGACGGCACAGATACGCAGTATTTT NA TRBV12-3/TRBV12-4 13 NA TRBJ2-3
CASSQDGASGGAYNEQFF TGCGCCAGCAGCCAAGATGGGGCTAGCGGGGGGGCCTACAATGAGCAGTTCTTC TRBD2 TRBV4-1 18 few TRBJ2-1
CASKPRSYNEQFF TGTGCCAGCAAGCCCCGCTCCTACAATGAGCAGTTCTTC NA TRBV7-8 13 NA TRBJ2-1
CASSPTGLDYNEQFF TGTGCCAGCAGTCCAACGGGACTAGACTACAATGAGCAGTTCTTC TRBD2 TRBV6-2/TRBV6-3 15 NA TRBJ2-1
CASNLMDTYEAFF TGTGCCAGCAACCTGATGGACACCTATGAAGCTTTCTTT NA TRBV6-1 13 NA TRBJ1-1